Following are 20 T cell receptor beta chains from one sample sequenced in a study of T cell responses to AZD1222 COVID-19 vaccine. The data were produced by immunoSEQ multiplex PCR, yet TCRdb's version contains in-frame clones alone and is incomplete. The sample includes about 140,000 clones, around nine tenths of them seen just once. The sample was peripheral blood, taken 28 days after the second AZD1222 dose. The receptors derive from an adult who received the AZD1222 COVID-19 vaccine.

The chain links TRBV5-1 to TRBJ2-2, with 7 nucleotides matching TRBD1. V lost 1 base to trimming and J lost 5 bases; unmatched junction nucleotides: 5. The CDR3 is made up of 15 amino acids. CDR1 SGHRS and CDR2 YFSETQ come from the germline V gene. CDR3: CASSLQGVGTGELFF. The CDR3 DNA is TGCGCCAGCAGCTTGCAGGGGGTTGGGACCGGGGAGCTGTTTTTT.

This clone was seen once. The chain carries TRBV19 and TRBJ2-7; D may be TRBD1 or TRBD2 (5 bases each). Trimming removed 5 bases at V and 5 bases at J, with 19 bases between. Germline CDR1 and CDR2: LNHDA and SQIVND (reference sequence). The CDR3 runs to 15 residues. CDR3 region: CASSFVGVRAHEQYF. The CDR3 DNA sequence: TGTGCCAGTAGTTTCGTGGGGGTTAGGGCGCACGAGCAGTACTTC.

The chain has TRBV7-9 and TRBJ2-7; D remains ambiguous. CDR3 length: 14 amino acids. V lost 5 bases and J 0 bases, leaving 11 bases between the germline ends. CDR1 and CDR2 (germline): SEHNR, FQNEAQ (reference sequence). The CDR3 DNA is TGTGCCAGCAGCCCATGGCCGGACTCCTACGAGCAGTACTTC. Its protein is CASSPWPDSYEQYF. The variable domain in full, with the rest retrieved from reference TRBV7-9 and TRBJ2-7, is DTGVSQNPRHKITKRGQNVTFRCDPISEHNRLYWYRQTLGQGPEFLTYFQNEAQLEKSRLLSDRFSAERPKGSFSTLEIQRTEQGDSAMYLCASSPWPDSYEQYFGPGTRLTVT.

This rearrangement joins TRBV20-1 to TRBJ1-5, with a possible D match to TRBD1 (5 bases). The V gene lost 3 bases and the J gene lost 4 bases, with 7 bases spanning the gap. CDR1 is DFQATT, CDR2 SNEGSKA, per germline (reference sequence). CDR3 size: 12 residues. CDR3 sequence reads: CSASRGNQPQHF. The CDR3 nucleotides read TGCAGTGCTAGTCGGGGGAATCAGCCCCAGCATTTT.

The chain has TRBV28 and TRBJ1-4; D is undetermined. Germline V gives CDR1 MDHEN, CDR2 SYDVKM. There are 12 residues in the CDR3. V lost 6 bases, J lost 7 bases, and 9 bases lay in between. The CDR3 spells CASRGRSEKLFF. In DNA form, the CDR3 reads TGTGCCAGCAGGGGCCGGAGTGAAAAACTGTTTTTT.

This sequence joins TRBV10-3 and TRBJ2-1; D unclear. Germline V lookup: CDR1 ENHRY, CDR2 SYGVKD. V lost 1 base and J 9 bases, leaving 7 bases between the germline ends. The length of the CDR3 is 12 residues. Written as DNA, the CDR3 is TGTGCCATCAGTGAGTTTAAAGGTGAGCAGTTCTTC. Amino acid sequence: CAISEFKGEQFF.

The chain carries TRBV6-6 and TRBJ2-7; the match to TRBD1 covers 10 bases. Germline trimming cut 6 bases from V and 3 bases from J; bases unmatched to any gene: 14. The CDR3 runs to 17 residues. Germline CDR1 is MNHNY and CDR2 is SVGAGI (reference sequence). CDR3 loop: CASSRESGTGVLYEQYF. CDR3 in DNA: TGTGCCAGCAGCCGAGAGTCCGGGACAGGGGTCCTCTACGAGCAGTACTTC.

The V and J genes are TRBV7-2 and TRBJ1-5; TRBD1 agrees at 10 bases. Germline loops: CDR1 SGHTA, CDR2 FQGNSA. The junction had 5 bases not matched to a gene; V was cut back by 5 bases and J by 4 bases. The CDR3 is made up of 15 amino acids. The CDR3 protein is CASSEGQGRNQPQHF. The CDR3 DNA sequence: TGTGCCAGCAGCGAGGGACAGGGGAGGAATCAGCCCCAGCATTTT. The variable domain in full, with the rest retrieved from reference TRBV7-2 and TRBJ1-5, is GAGVSQSPSNKVTEKGKDVELRCDPISGHTALYWYRQSLGQGLEFLIYFQGNSAPDKSGLPSDRFSAERTGGSVSTLTIQRTQQEDSAVYLCASSEGQGRNQPQHFGDGTRLSIL.

The J gene is TRBJ2-1, the V gene TRBV28; 7 nucleotides align to TRBD2. The germline gives CDR1 MDHEN, CDR2 SYDVKM. The CDR3 loop spans 14 amino acids. The J segment lost 5 bases and the V segment lost 9 bases, leaving 10 bases of the junction unmatched. CDR3 sequence reads: CASSREDLNNEQFF. The CDR3 DNA is TGTGCCAGTTCCCGGGAGGACTTAAACAATGAGCAGTTCTTC.

The CDR3 protein is CSVRTANQPQHF. The CDR3 DNA sequence: TGCAGCGTGCGGACAGCCAATCAGCCCCAGCATTTT. The chain is built from TRBV29-1 and TRBJ1-5, with D maybe TRBD1 (6 bases). Germline CDR1 SQVTM, CDR2 ANQGSEA. V lost 6 bases and J 3 bases, leaving 9 bases between the germline ends. CDR3 length equals 12 residues.

The V gene is TRBV10-2, the J gene TRBJ2-7, with D possibly matching TRBD1 (7 bases). Per germline, CDR1 WSHSY and CDR2 SAAADI. The CDR3 totals 16 residues. V lost 6 bases to trimming and J lost 2 bases, with 20 bases between them. The CDR3 reads CASRGGQRAIPYEQYF. CDR3 nucleotide sequence: TGCGCCAGCAGGGGGGGACAGCGTGCGATCCCCTACGAGCAGTACTTC.

The chain combines TRBV7-2 with TRBJ2-2, with D maybe TRBD2 (5 bases). The germline gives CDR1 SGHTA, CDR2 FQGNSA. This CDR3 has 15 residues. Trimming pared 1 base from V and 3 bases from J, leaving 9 bases between. The CDR3 is CASSLGSVDTGELFF. CDR3 sequence (DNA): TGTGCCAGCAGCTTAGGTAGCGTGGACACCGGGGAGCTGTTTTTT.

This rearrangement joins TRBV5-4 to TRBJ2-3; weak D call: TRBD2 (5 bases). Germline values: CDR1 SGHNT, CDR2 YYREEE (reference sequence). The V gene lost 0 bases and the J gene lost 3 bases, with 17 bases spanning the gap. The CDR3 runs 17 residues. The CDR3 loop is CASSLAYISRGTDTQYF. CDR3 nucleotides: TGTGCCAGCAGCTTGGCATACATCTCCCGAGGGACAGATACGCAGTATTTT. Combining the CDR3 with reference TRBV5-4 and TRBJ2-3 gives the whole variable domain ETGVTQSPTHLIKTRGQQVTLRCSSQSGHNTVSWYQQALGQGPQFIFQYYREEENGRGNFPPRFSGLQFPNYSSELNVNALELDDSALYLCASSLAYISRGTDTQYFGPGTRLTVL.

V usage is TRBV24-1 and J usage is TRBJ2-1; possibly TRBD2 for D (5 bases). The CDR3 spans 16 residues. V lost 2 bases to trimming and J lost 3 bases, with 13 bases between them. Germline CDR1 is KGHDR and CDR2 is SFDVKD. The CDR3, as DNA: TGTGCCACCAGTGATTCGGGGAAGGGTCTCTACAATGAGCAGTTCTTC. Its protein product is CATSDSGKGLYNEQFF.

The chain is built from TRBV3-1 (or the pseudogene TRBV3-2) and TRBJ1-1, with D perhaps TRBD1 (5 bases). This CDR3 is 15 amino acids long. The V gene's germline CDR1 is LGHDT and CDR2 YNNKEL (reference sequence). Trimming pared 1 base from V and 1 base from J, leaving 10 bases between. DNA for the CDR3: TGTGCCAGCAGCCAAGTGGGGGGAAAGAACACTGAAGCTTTCTTT. As protein: CASSQVGGKNTEAFF.

The J gene is TRBJ1-2, the V gene TRBV6-6; D unclear. The CDR3 has 10 amino acids. Trimming pared 10 bases from V and 8 bases from J, leaving 11 bases between. CDR1 is MNHNY and CDR2 is SVGAGI in the germline V gene (reference sequence). In nucleotides, the CDR3 is TGTGCCACCCGCAGTGAGGGCTACACCTTC. Its protein product is CATRSEGYTF.

J is TRBJ1-4 and V is TRBV28; D is unclear. The CDR3 runs to 17 residues. The V and J ends lost 5 bases and 4 bases respectively, with 20 bases between them. The germline V gene has CDR1 MDHEN and CDR2 SYDVKM. CDR3 bases: TGTGCCAGCAGTCCCCTGATCAGGAGTCCCAATAATGAAAAACTGTTTTTT. This encodes CASSPLIRSPNNEKLFF.

The rearrangement joins TRBV7-3 to TRBJ2-2, with 7 nucleotides matching TRBD1. Germline V gene data show CDR1 as SGHTA and CDR2 as FQGTGA. The CDR3 has 16 amino acids. The junction had 4 bases not matched to a gene; V was cut back by 1 base and J by 2 bases. CDR3 amino acids: CASSLNDRANTGELFF. CDR3 DNA sequence: TGTGCCAGCAGCTTAAATGACAGGGCTAACACCGGGGAGCTGTTTTTT.

This chain links TRBV11-3 with TRBJ2-2; 7 nucleotides line up with TRBD1. The CDR3 length is 13 residues. Germline lookup yields CDR1 SGHNT and CDR2 YENEEA. Trimming cost V 3 bases and J 6 bases; bases outside gene matches: 1. CDR3 protein: CASSFTGAGELFF. The CDR3, as DNA: TGTGCCAGCAGCTTCACAGGGGCCGGGGAGCTGTTTTTT.

This clone was seen more than once but under ten times. J is TRBJ2-5 and V is TRBV6-5; possible D gene TRBD2, 6 bases. V lost 6 bases and J lost 4, with 18 bases in between. CDR1 and CDR2 (germline): MNHEY, SVGAGI. This CDR3 is 15 amino acids long. CDR3 bases: TGTGCCAGCAGCTCCCAACCGGGGGTTGCAGAGACCCAGTACTTC. It codes for CASSSQPGVAETQYF.